This TCR beta chain was recovered during a study of T-cell memory formation after mild COVID-19. TCRdb re-derived calls from the 5' RACE reads in MiXCR, one entry per CDR3 protein. The sample records approximately 100,000 distinct CDR3 sequences, about 23% being singletons. Between the trimmed V and J ends, which lost 0 bases and 5 bases, there was a span of 12 bases. In germline, CDR1 is SGDLS, CDR2 YYNGEE. CDR3 size: 14 residues. The chain combines TRBV9 with TRBJ2-7, with D perhaps TRBD2 (5 bases). The receptor was isolated from a young man who had mild COVID-19 (a few samples of this study predate the infection). Cell type and time point are not known. Sequencing was done on a sample of PBMCs or a T cell subset sorted from them (not recorded which). CDR3: CASSVAGSAHEQYF. The CDR3 DNA sequence: TGTGCCAGCAGCGTAGCGGGGTCAGCCCACGAGCAGTACTTC.